The 8 T cell receptor beta chains below come from one sample, sequenced in a study of T cells in Graves' hyperthyroidism and ophthalmopathy. Authors of the study amplified TCR beta CDR3 regions from RNA transcripts. First-round RT-PCR of the TCR CDR3 relied on the HTBI primer set. MiXCR, run by TCRdb on the multiplex PCR reads, gives a single entry per CDR3 protein. The table records approximately 600,000 distinct CDR3 sequences, 20% of them present only once. Sequenced sample: blood. The source of these receptors is a man aged 30-40 years with Graves' ophthalmopathy.

This clonotype was detected many times. The V and J genes are TRBV28 and TRBJ1-1; D might be TRBD1 (5 bases). This CDR3 region has 14 residues. V was clipped by 6 bases and J by 5 bases, with 16 bases between them. Germline V CDR1 and CDR2: MDHEN, SYDVKM. CDR3 region: CASSGGEDETEAFF. The DNA for the CDR3 is TGTGCCAGCAGCGGGGGGGAGGATGAGACTGAAGCTTTCTTT.

The rearrangement joins TRBV6-5 to TRBJ2-7, with unresolved D. The CDR3 consists of 15 residues. V dropped 0 bases and J dropped 2 bases, with 11 bases sitting between them. Germline loops: CDR1 MNHEY, CDR2 SVGAGI. In DNA, the CDR3 is TGTGCCAGCAGTTACTCTGGCGGTGTCCCCTACGAGCAGTACTTC. Protein: CASSYSGGVPYEQYF.

At least ten counts were recorded for this clonotype. The chain combines TRBV10-3 with TRBJ2-3, with D uncertain. This CDR3 spans 15 amino acids. Trimming cost V 2 bases and J 0 bases, with 9 bases left between them. CDR1 ENHRY and CDR2 SYGVKD come from the germline V gene. CDR3 sequence: CAISEGRDSTDTQYF. The CDR3 bases are TGTGCCATCAGTGAGGGCAGAGATAGCACAGATACGCAGTATTTT.

This clonotype occurred many times. The chain combines TRBV7-2 with TRBJ2-7; D unresolved. The CDR3 loop spans 11 amino acids. V was pared by 5 bases and J by 5 bases, with 7 bases between. Looked up from germline, CDR1 is SGHTA and CDR2 is FQGNSA. This CDR3 is CASSRGHEQYF. The CDR3, as DNA: TGTGCCAGCAGCCGAGGCCACGAGCAGTACTTC.

This clonotype was seen a handful of times. V gene TRBV11-2 combines with J gene TRBJ1-1; no firm D call. Trimming pared 1 base from V and 1 base from J, leaving 10 bases between. The CDR3 length is 15 residues. Germline V CDR1 and CDR2: SGHAT, FQNNGV. DNA of the CDR3: TGTGCCAGCAGCTTAGTTAAGGGAGGGAACACTGAAGCTTTCTTT. Translation gives CASSLVKGGNTEAFF.

Many counts were recorded for this clonotype. V gene TRBV6-5 combines with J gene TRBJ2-5; 9 nucleotides line up with TRBD1. Germline assignment: CDR1 MNHEY and CDR2 SVGAGI. There are 14 residues in the CDR3. Trimming removed 2 bases from V and 4 bases from J; junction bases left unmatched: 2. DNA of the CDR3: TGTGCCAGCAGTTACGACAGGGGGGGAGAGACCCAGTACTTC. Translated, it gives CASSYDRGGETQYF.

This clonotype was counted at least ten times. The chain employs TRBV20-1 and TRBJ2-7, with D possibly being TRBD1 or TRBD2 (5 bases each). Germline-derived CDR1 and CDR2 are DFQATT and SNEGSKA (reference sequence). The CDR3 covers 12 residues. The V end was cut by 5 bases, the J end by 1 base, with 9 bases between. The CDR3 DNA reads as TGCAGTGCTCGGGACGGTTCCTACGAGCAGTACTTC. This gives the protein CSARDGSYEQYF.

This clonotype was recorded many times. The rearrangement uses TRBV13 and TRBJ2-5; D is unresolved. Germline V gives CDR1 PRHDT, CDR2 FYEKMQ (reference sequence). V was cut by 5 bases and J by 12 bases, with 22 bases left in between. The length of the CDR3 is 14 residues. CDR3 coding DNA: TGTGCCAGCAGCCCTCCCGGAACTGCCACCCCGGAGTACTTC. Its protein is CASSPPGTATPEYF.